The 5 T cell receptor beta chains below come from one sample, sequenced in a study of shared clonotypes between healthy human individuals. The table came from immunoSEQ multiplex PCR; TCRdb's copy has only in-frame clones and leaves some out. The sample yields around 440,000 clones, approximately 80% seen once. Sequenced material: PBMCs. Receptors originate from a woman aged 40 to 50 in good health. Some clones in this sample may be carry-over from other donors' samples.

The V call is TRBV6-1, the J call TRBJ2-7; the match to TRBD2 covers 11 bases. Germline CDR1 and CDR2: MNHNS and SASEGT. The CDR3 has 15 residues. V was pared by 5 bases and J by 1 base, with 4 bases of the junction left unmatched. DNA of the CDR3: TGTGCCAGCAGTATAGCGGGAGGGGAGTCCTACGAGCAGTACTTC. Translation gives CASSIAGGESYEQYF.

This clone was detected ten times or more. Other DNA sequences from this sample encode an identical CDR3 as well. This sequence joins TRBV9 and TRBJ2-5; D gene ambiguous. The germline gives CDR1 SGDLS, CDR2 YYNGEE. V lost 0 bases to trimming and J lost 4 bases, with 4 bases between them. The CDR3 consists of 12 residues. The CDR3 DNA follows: TGTGCCAGCAGCGTAGCAGGAGAGACCCAGTACTTC. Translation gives CASSVAGETQYF.

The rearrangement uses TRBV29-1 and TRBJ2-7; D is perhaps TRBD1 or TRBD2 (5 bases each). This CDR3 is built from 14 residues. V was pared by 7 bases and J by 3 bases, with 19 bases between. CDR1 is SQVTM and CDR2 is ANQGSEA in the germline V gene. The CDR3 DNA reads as TGCAGCGCTGAGGGGTGGGGGAACCGCTACGAGCAGTACTTC. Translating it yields CSAEGWGNRYEQYF.

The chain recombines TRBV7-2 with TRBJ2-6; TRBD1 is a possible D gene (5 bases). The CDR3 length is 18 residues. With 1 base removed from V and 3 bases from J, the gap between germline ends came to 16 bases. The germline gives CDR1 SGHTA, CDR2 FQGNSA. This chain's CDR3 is CASSLVGASVGGANVLTF. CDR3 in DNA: TGTGCCAGCAGCTTAGTAGGGGCGAGTGTTGGTGGGGCCAACGTCCTGACTTTC.

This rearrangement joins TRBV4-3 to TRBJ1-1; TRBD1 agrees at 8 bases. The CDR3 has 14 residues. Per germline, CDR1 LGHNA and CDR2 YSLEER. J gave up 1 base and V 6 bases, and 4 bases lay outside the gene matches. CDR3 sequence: CASSSGTGNTEAFF. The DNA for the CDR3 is TGCGCCAGCAGTTCCGGGACAGGGAACACTGAAGCTTTCTTT.